The entry that follows covers one T cell receptor (beta chain) sequence. The antigen is not known. Using its own MiXCR run on the reads, TCRdb lists one record per CDR3 protein. The sample holds 210,000 or so distinct CDR3 sequences, approximately 7% seen once. The sample originates from a study of T cell repertoires in cytomegalovirus infection. Study results and limitations: Summed frequency of public TCR beta families distinguished CMV carriers with the relevant HLA.

The sample comprised PBMCs. The source is a human donor in good health (CMV status not recorded). Some clones in this sample may be carry-over from other donors' samples.

CDR3 protein: CSASGGATDTQYF. The CDR3 bases are TGCAGTGCTAGTGGCGGGGCGACAGATACGCAGTATTTT. This chain links TRBV20-1 with TRBJ2-3; possible D gene TRBD2, 6 bases. The CDR3 contains 13 residues. Deletions cut 3 bases from V and 3 bases from J, with 10 bases between. Germline V lookup: CDR1 DFQATT, CDR2 SNEGSKA (reference sequence).